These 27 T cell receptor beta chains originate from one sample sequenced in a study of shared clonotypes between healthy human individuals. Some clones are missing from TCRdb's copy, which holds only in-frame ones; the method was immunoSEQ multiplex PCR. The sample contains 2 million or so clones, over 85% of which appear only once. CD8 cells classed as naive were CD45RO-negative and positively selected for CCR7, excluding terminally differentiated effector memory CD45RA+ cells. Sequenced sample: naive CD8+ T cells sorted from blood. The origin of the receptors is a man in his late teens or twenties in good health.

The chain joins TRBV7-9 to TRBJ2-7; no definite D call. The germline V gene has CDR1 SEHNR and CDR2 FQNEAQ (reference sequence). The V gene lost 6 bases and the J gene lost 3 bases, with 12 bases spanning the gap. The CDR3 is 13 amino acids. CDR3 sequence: CASSSKINYEQYF. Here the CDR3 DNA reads TGTGCCAGCAGTTCAAAGATAAACTACGAGCAGTACTTC.

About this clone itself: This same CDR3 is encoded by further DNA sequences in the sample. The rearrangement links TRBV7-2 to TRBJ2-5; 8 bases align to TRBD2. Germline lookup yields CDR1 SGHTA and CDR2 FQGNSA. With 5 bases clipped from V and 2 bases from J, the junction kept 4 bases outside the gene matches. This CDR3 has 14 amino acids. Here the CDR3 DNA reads TGTGCCAGCAGCGCTTTAGCGGGGCAAGAGACCCAGTACTTC. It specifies CASSALAGQETQYF.

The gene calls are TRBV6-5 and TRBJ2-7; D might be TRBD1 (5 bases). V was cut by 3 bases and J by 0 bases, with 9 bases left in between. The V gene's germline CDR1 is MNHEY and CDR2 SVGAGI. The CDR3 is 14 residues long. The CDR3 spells CASSYDSNSYEQYF. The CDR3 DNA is TGTGCCAGCAGTTATGACAGCAACTCCTACGAGCAGTACTTC.

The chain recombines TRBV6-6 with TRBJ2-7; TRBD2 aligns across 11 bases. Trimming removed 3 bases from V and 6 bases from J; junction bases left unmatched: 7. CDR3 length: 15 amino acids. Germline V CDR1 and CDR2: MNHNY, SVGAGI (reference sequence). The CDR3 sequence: CASSYLSGGAGEQYF. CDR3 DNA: TGTGCCAGCAGTTATCTTAGCGGGGGGGCAGGCGAGCAGTACTTC.

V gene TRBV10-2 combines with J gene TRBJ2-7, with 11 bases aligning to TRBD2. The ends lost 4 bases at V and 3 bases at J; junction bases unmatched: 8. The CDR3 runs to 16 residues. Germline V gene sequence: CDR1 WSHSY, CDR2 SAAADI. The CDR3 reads CASSVTSGSGSYEQYF. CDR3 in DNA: TGCGCCAGCAGTGTTACTAGCGGGAGCGGTAGCTACGAGCAGTACTTC.

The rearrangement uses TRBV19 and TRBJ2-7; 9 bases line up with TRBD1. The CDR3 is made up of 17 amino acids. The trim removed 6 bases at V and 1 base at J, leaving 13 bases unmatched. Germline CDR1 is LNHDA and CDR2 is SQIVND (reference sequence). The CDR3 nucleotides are TGTGCCAGTAGCCGCCGGACAGGGGAGGGTGGTTCCTACGAGCAGTACTTC. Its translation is CASSRRTGEGGSYEQYF.

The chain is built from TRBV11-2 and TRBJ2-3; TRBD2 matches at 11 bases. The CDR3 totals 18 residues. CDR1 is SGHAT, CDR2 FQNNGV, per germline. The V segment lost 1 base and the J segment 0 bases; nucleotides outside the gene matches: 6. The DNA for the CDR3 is TGTGCCAGCAGCTTAGGACCGGGACTAGCGGAAAGCACAGATACGCAGTATTTT. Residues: CASSLGPGLAESTDTQYF.

The CDR3 spells CASSLGSEAEQYF. The DNA for the CDR3 is TGTGCCAGCAGTTTAGGGTCGGAAGCCGAGCAGTACTTC. The chain carries TRBV27 and TRBJ2-7; D not resolved. Between the trimmed V and J ends, which lost 2 bases and 6 bases, there was a span of 11 bases. Per the germline V gene, CDR1 is MNHEY and CDR2 is SMNVEV (reference sequence). The CDR3 contains 13 residues.

CDR3 sequence reads: CASSMPREANYGYTF. CDR3 DNA sequence: TGTGCCAGTAGTATGCCGCGGGAAGCTAACTATGGCTACACCTTC. This chain links TRBV19 with TRBJ1-2; D unclear. The CDR3 is 15 amino acids. V lost 3 bases to trimming and J lost 0 bases, with 11 bases between them. CDR1 LNHDA and CDR2 SQIVND come from the germline V gene (reference sequence).

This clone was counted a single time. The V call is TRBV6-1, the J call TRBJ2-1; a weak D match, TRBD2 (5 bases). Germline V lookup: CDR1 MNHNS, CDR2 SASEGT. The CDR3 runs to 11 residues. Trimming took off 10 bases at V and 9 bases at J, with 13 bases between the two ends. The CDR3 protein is CATRESGEQFF. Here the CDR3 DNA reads TGTGCCACCCGGGAATCAGGTGAGCAGTTCTTC.

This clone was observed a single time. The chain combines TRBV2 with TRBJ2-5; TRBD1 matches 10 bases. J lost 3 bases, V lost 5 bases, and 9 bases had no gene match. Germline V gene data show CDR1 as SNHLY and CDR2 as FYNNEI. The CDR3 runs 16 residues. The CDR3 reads CASSTTGTGAEETQYF. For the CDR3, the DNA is TGTGCCAGCAGTACCACCGGGACAGGGGCCGAAGAGACCCAGTACTTC.

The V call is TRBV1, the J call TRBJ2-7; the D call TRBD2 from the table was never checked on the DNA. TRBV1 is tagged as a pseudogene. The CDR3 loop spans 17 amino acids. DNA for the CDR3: TGCACCAGCAGCTACAGAACGGGGGGCCAGAGCTCCTACGAGCAGTACTTC. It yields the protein CTSSYRTGGQSSYEQYF.

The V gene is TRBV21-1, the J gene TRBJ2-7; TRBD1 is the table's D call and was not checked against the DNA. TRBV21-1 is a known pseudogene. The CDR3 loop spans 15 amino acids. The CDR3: CASSLGPRQGIEQYF. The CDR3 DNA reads TGTGCCAGCAGCCTTGGACCGCGACAGGGGATCGAGCAGTACTTC.

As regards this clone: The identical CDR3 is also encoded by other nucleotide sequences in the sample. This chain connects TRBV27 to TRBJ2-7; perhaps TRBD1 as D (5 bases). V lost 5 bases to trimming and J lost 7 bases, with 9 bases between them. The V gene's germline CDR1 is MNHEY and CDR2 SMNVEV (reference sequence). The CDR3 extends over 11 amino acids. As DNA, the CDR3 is TGTGCCAGCAGTACCGGACAAGAGCAGTACTTC. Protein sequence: CASSTGQEQYF.

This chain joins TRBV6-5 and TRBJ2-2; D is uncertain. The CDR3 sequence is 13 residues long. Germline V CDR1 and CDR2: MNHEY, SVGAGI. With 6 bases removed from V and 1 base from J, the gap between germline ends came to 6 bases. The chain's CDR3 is CASRDRNTGELFF. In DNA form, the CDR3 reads TGTGCCAGCAGAGACCGGAACACCGGGGAGCTGTTTTTT.

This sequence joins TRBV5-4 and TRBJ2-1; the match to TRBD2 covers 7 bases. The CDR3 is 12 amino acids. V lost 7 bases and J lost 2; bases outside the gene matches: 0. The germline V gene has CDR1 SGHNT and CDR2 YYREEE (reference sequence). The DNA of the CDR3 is TGTGCCAGCGGGGGGGCCTACAATGAGCAGTTCTTC. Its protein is CASGGAYNEQFF.

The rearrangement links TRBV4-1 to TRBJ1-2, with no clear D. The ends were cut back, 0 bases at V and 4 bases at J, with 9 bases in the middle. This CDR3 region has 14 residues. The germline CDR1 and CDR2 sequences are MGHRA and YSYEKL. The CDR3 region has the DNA TGCGCCAGCAGCCAAGATTCGGATCTCTATGGCTACACCTTC. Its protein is CASSQDSDLYGYTF.

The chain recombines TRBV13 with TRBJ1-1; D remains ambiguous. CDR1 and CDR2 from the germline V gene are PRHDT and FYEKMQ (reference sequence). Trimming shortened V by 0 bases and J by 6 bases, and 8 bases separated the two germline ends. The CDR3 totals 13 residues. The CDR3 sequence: CASSLGPIPEAFF. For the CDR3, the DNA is TGTGCCAGCAGCTTAGGGCCTATCCCTGAAGCTTTCTTT.

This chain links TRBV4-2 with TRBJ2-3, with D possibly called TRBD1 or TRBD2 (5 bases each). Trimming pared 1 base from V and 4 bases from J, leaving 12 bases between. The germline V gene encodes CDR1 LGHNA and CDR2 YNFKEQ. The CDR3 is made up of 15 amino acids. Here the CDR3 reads CASSQGLGTPDTQYF. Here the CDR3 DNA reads TGTGCCAGCAGCCAAGGCCTTGGGACCCCAGATACGCAGTATTTT.

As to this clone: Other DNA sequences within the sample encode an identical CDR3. The CDR3 coding sequence is TGTGCCAGCAGTTTAAGGGGGGCCTACGAGCAGTACTTC. Its protein product is CASSLRGAYEQYF. The J gene is TRBJ2-7, the V gene TRBV27, with D perhaps TRBD1 or TRBD2 (6 bases each). This CDR3 region has 13 residues. The V gene's germline CDR1 is MNHEY and CDR2 SMNVEV (reference sequence). Trimming took 2 bases from V and 2 from J, leaving 7 bases between them.

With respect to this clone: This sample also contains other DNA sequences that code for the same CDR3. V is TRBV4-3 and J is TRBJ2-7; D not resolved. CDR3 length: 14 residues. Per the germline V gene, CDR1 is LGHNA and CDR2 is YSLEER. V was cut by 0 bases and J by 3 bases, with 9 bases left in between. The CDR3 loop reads CASSQDRSFYEQYF. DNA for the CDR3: TGCGCCAGCAGCCAAGATCGGAGCTTCTACGAGCAGTACTTC.

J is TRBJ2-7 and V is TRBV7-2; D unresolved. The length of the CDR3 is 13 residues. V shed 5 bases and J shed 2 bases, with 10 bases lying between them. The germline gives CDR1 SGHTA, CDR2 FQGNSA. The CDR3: CASSIRPPYEQYF. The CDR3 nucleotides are TGTGCCAGCAGCATCAGACCCCCCTACGAGCAGTACTTC.

The CDR3 DNA reads TGCGCCAGCAGCCAACGTCGGCAGAACACCGGGGAGCTGTTTTTT. Translation gives CASSQRRQNTGELFF. V gene TRBV4-1 combines with J gene TRBJ2-2; no reliable D call. Germline values: CDR1 MGHRA, CDR2 YSYEKL. CDR3 length: 15 residues. V lost 2 bases and J lost 1, with 8 bases in between.

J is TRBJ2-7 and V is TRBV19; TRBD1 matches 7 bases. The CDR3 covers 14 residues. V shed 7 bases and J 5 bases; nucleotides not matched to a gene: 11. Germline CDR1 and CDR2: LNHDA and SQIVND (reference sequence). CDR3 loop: CASTFYDRDHEQYF. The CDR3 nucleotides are TGTGCCAGTACCTTTTACGACAGGGACCACGAGCAGTACTTC.

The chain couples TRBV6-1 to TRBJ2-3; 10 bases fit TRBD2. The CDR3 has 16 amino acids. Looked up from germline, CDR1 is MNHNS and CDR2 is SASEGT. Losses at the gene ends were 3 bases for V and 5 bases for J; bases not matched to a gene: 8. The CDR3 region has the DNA TGTGCCAGCAGTGATTGGCTAGCGGGAGTAGGAGATACGCAGTATTTT. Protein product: CASSDWLAGVGDTQYF.

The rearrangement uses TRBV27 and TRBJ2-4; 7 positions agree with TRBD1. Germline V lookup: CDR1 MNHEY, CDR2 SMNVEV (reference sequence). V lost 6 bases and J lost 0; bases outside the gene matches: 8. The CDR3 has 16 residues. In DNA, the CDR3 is TGTGCCAGCAGCCCAGACGGGACAGTAGCCAAAAACATTCAGTACTTC. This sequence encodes CASSPDGTVAKNIQYF.

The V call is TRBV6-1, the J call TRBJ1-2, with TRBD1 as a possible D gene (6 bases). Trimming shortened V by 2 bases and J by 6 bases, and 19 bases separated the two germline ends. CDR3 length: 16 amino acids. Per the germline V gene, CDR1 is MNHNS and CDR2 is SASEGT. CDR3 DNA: TGTGCCAGCAGTGAATATAGTAAAGGGGGAGATGATGGCTACACCTTC. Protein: CASSEYSKGGDDGYTF.